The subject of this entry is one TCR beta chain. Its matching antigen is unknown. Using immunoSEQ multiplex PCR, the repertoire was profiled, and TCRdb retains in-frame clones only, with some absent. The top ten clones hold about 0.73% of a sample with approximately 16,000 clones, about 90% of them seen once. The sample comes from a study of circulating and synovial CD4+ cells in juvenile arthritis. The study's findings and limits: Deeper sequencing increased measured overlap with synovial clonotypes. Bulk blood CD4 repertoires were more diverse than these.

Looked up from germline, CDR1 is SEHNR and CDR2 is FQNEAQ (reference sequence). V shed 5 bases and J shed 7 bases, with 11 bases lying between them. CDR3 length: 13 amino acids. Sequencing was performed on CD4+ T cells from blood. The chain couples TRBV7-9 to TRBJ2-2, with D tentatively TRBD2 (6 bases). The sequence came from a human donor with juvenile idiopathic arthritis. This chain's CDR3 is CASSRRRGGELFF. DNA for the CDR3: TGTGCCAGCAGCCGACGGCGGGGCGGGGAGCTGTTTTTT.